These 30 T cell receptor beta chains came from one sample sequenced in a study of CD8+ T cells in alopecia areata. Following RNA extraction, reverse transcription yielded cDNA that acted as the sequencing template. Some clones are missing from TCRdb's copy, which holds only in-frame ones; the method was immunoSEQ multiplex PCR. In the table there are some 130,000 clones, 45% to 50% of which are singletons. This specimen consisted of CD8+ T cells sorted from blood, obtained at week 0. The receptors come from a human donor with alopecia areata.

This clone is a singleton in its sample. The chain is built from TRBV27 and TRBJ1-1, with D possibly TRBD1 on 5 matching bases. V gave up 2 bases and J gave up 0 bases, with 10 bases separating them. Germline CDR1 reads MNHEY; CDR2 reads SMNVEV (reference sequence). CDR3 length equals 15 residues. DNA for the CDR3: TGTGCCAGCAGTTTAAAACCCAGGGTGAACACTGAAGCTTTCTTT. Translating gives CASSLKPRVNTEAFF.

The V and J genes are TRBV7-3 and TRBJ2-1; TRBD2 agrees at 10 bases. The CDR3 is 15 residues long. V trimming: 4 bases; J trimming: 4 bases; junction bases outside the gene matches: 4. Germline CDR1 and CDR2: SGHTA and FQGTGA. CDR3 residues: CASSSLAGAYNEQFF. The CDR3 DNA reads TGTGCCAGCAGCTCTCTAGCGGGAGCTTACAATGAGCAGTTCTTC.

The chain uses TRBV6-5 and TRBJ2-2; no clear D. Deletions cut 4 bases from V and 7 bases from J, with 7 bases between. Germline-derived CDR1 and CDR2 are MNHEY and SVGAGI. The CDR3 runs 12 residues. DNA of the CDR3: TGTGCCAGCAGTTCCTTAAGCGGGGAGCTGTTTTTT. Translation: CASSSLSGELFF.

The chain has TRBV29-1 and TRBJ2-1; the match to TRBD2 covers 11 bases. J gave up 1 base and V 8 bases, and 22 bases lay outside the gene matches. Per the germline V gene, CDR1 is SQVTM and CDR2 is ANQGSEA. This CDR3 has 20 amino acids. CDR3 sequence (DNA): TGCAGCACCGGAGGATGGGTTGTAGCGGGGGGGCCGTCGTCCTACAATGAGCAGTTCTTC. It is translated as CSTGGWVVAGGPSSYNEQFF.

This chain connects TRBV5-1 to TRBJ2-5; TRBD2 is a possible D gene (6 bases). Per germline, CDR1 SGHRS and CDR2 YFSETQ. Between the trimmed V and J ends, which lost 4 bases and 3 bases, there was a span of 13 bases. This CDR3 contains 14 residues. The CDR3 region is CASSPRGEKETQYF. The DNA for the CDR3 is TGCGCCAGCAGCCCGCGGGGAGAAAAAGAGACCCAGTACTTC.

The V call is TRBV5-6, the J call TRBJ2-1; the D is unclear. V lost 0 bases and J lost 4, with 8 bases in between. CDR3 length: 14 residues. Germline assignment: CDR1 SGHDT and CDR2 YYEEEE. CDR3 protein: CASSLGLDYNEQFF. CDR3 DNA sequence: TGTGCCAGCAGCTTGGGTTTGGATTACAATGAGCAGTTCTTC.

A few counts support this clone. The V and J genes are TRBV4-2 and TRBJ1-4, with D unresolved. With 0 bases removed from V and 0 bases from J, the gap between germline ends came to 11 bases. Germline loops: CDR1 LGHNA, CDR2 YNFKEQ. The CDR3 totals 17 residues. CDR3 protein: CASSQEGMRTTNEKLFF. CDR3 nucleotides: TGTGCCAGCAGCCAAGAGGGGATGAGGACAACTAATGAAAAACTGTTTTTT.

The V call is TRBV9, the J call TRBJ2-7; D possibly uses TRBD1 or TRBD2 (7 bases each). The germline V and J ends were trimmed by 0 bases and 4 bases, with 11 bases remaining between them. The CDR3 is made up of 14 amino acids. Per the germline V gene, CDR1 is SGDLS and CDR2 is YYNGEE. CDR3 sequence: CASSVDQGGYEQYF. The CDR3 nucleotides read TGTGCCAGCAGCGTAGATCAGGGGGGGTACGAGCAGTACTTC.

The rearrangement uses TRBV30 and TRBJ1-1, with D perhaps TRBD1 (6 bases). The CDR3 is made up of 13 amino acids. Trimming left V 3 bases short and J 1 base short, with 9 bases between. Looked up from germline, CDR1 is GTSNPN and CDR2 is SVGIG (reference sequence). The CDR3 loop is CAWRGQPNTEAFF. Written as DNA, the CDR3 is TGTGCCTGGAGAGGACAGCCGAACACTGAAGCTTTCTTT. Together with reference TRBV30 and TRBJ1-1, the CDR3 gives the full variable domain: SQTIHQWPATLVQPVGSPLSLECTVEGTSNPNLYWYRQAAGRGLQLLFYSVGIGQISSEVPQNLSASRPQDRQFILSSKKLLLSDSGFYLCAWRGQPNTEAFFGQGTRLTVV.

The chain links TRBV13 to TRBJ2-4; 11 nucleotides agree with TRBD2. Trimming cost V 5 bases and J 7 bases; bases outside gene matches: 10. The germline gives CDR1 PRHDT, CDR2 FYEKMQ (reference sequence). The CDR3 extends over 16 amino acids. CDR3 in amino acids: CASSTRTSGPGNIQYF. The DNA of the CDR3 is TGTGCCAGCAGCACCCGGACTAGCGGGCCGGGGAACATTCAGTACTTC.

This sequence joins TRBV9 and TRBJ2-2; D unclear. V lost 0 bases, J lost 1 base, and 7 bases lay in between. The germline V gene has CDR1 SGDLS and CDR2 YYNGEE. The CDR3 runs 15 residues. CDR3 bases: TGTGCCAGCAGCGTAGCGTTGGGGAACACCGGGGAGCTGTTTTTT. Translated: CASSVALGNTGELFF.

The rearrangement links TRBV5-1 to TRBJ1-1; 8 nucleotides align to TRBD1. V lost 4 bases to trimming and J lost 6 bases; unmatched junction nucleotides: 8. Germline CDR1 and CDR2: SGHRS and YFSETQ. The CDR3 runs to 14 residues. CDR3 loop: CASSDRDRPSEAFF. The CDR3 DNA follows: TGCGCCAGCAGCGATCGGGACAGGCCGTCTGAAGCTTTCTTT. The whole variable domain, remainder taken from reference TRBV5-1 and TRBJ1-1, is KAGVTQTPRYLIKTRGQQVTLSCSPISGHRSVSWYQQTPGQGLQFLFEYFSETQRNKGNFPGRFSGRQFSNSRSEMNVSTLELGDSALYLCASSDRDRPSEAFFGQGTRLTVV.

This chain connects TRBV19 to TRBJ1-2; 10 bases are a match to TRBD1. The CDR3 extends over 14 amino acids. V gave up 5 bases and J gave up 5 bases; unmatched junction bases: 5. The germline gives CDR1 LNHDA, CDR2 SQIVND (reference sequence). The CDR3, as DNA: TGTGCCAGTAGTCCCGGACAGGGGGGATATGGCTACACCTTC. Amino acids: CASSPGQGGYGYTF.

In its sample, this clone was seen a few times. V is TRBV29-1 and J is TRBJ1-2, with D perhaps matching TRBD1 (6 bases). The CDR3 spans 14 residues. Germline loops: CDR1 SQVTM, CDR2 ANQGSEA. Trimming took 4 bases from V and 7 from J, leaving 19 bases between them. The CDR3 reads CSVAPAGAISGYTF. The CDR3 nucleotides are TGCAGCGTTGCTCCAGCAGGGGCTATCTCTGGCTACACCTTC.

V gene TRBV4-3 combines with J gene TRBJ1-5, with a possible D match to TRBD1 (6 bases). Trimming cost V 3 bases and J 0 bases, with 12 bases left between them. Germline V gene lookup returns CDR1 LGHNA and CDR2 YSLEER. The CDR3 extends over 16 amino acids. The CDR3 sequence: CASSHYRVDSNQPQHF. CDR3 bases: TGCGCCAGCAGCCACTACAGGGTGGATAGCAATCAGCCCCAGCATTTT.

The chain combines TRBV30 with TRBJ1-2; TRBD1 aligns across 10 bases. CDR3 length: 15 residues. V dropped 1 base and J dropped 4; count of bases not matched to a gene: 6. From germline, CDR1 is GTSNPN and CDR2 SVGIG (reference sequence). The CDR3 sequence is CAWSAGTGEGYGYTF. The CDR3 coding sequence is TGTGCCTGGAGTGCCGGGACAGGGGAGGGCTATGGCTACACCTTC. Together with reference TRBV30 and TRBJ1-2, the CDR3 gives the full variable domain: SQTIHQWPATLVQPVGSPLSLECTVEGTSNPNLYWYRQAAGRGLQLLFYSVGIGQISSEVPQNLSASRPQDRQFILSSKKLLLSDSGFYLCAWSAGTGEGYGYTFGSGTRLTVV.

This clone turned up a few times. The chain recombines TRBV4-2 with TRBJ2-3, with D perhaps TRBD2 (6 bases). Germline V gives CDR1 LGHNA, CDR2 YNFKEQ. The CDR3 extends over 15 amino acids. The V end lost 1 base, the J end lost 2 bases, and 10 bases lay between the germline ends. CDR3: CASSQGGDSTDTQYF. In DNA, the CDR3 is TGTGCCAGCAGCCAAGGGGGGGACTCCACAGATACGCAGTATTTT.

This clone came up a few times. The chain employs TRBV11-2 and TRBJ1-1; D unclear. This CDR3 is built from 12 residues. Germline CDR1 and CDR2: SGHAT and FQNNGV. The germline V and J ends were trimmed by 5 bases and 5 bases, with 9 bases remaining between them. CDR3 nucleotide sequence: TGTGCCAGCAGCGCCTGGGGAACTGAAGCTTTCTTT. Translated: CASSAWGTEAFF. The whole variable domain, remainder taken from reference TRBV11-2 and TRBJ1-1, is EAGVAQSPRYKIIEKRQSVAFWCNPISGHATLYWYQQILGQGPKLLIQFQNNGVVDDSQLPKDRFSAERLKGVDSTLKIQPAKLEDSAVYLCASSAWGTEAFFGQGTRLTVV.

The CDR3 is CSVDHGFSTDTQYF. CDR3 in DNA: TGCAGCGTTGACCACGGATTTAGCACAGATACGCAGTATTTT. The rearrangement uses TRBV29-1 and TRBJ2-3; D not certain. Trimming removed 3 bases from V and 0 bases from J, with 10 bases in between. The germline V gene encodes CDR1 SQVTM and CDR2 ANQGSEA. The CDR3 length is 14 residues.

The chain couples TRBV19 to TRBJ1-2; D is undetermined. The V gene's germline CDR1 is LNHDA and CDR2 SQIVND (reference sequence). The CDR3 is 16 amino acids. Trimming cost V 0 bases and J 4 bases, with 15 bases left between them. The CDR3 region is CASSIEEPGGPYGYTF. Here the CDR3 DNA reads TGTGCCAGTAGTATAGAGGAGCCCGGCGGACCCTATGGCTACACCTTC.

This clone was found once. The J gene is TRBJ2-1, the V gene TRBV6-1; D is possibly TRBD2 (7 bases). The CDR3 contains 14 residues. The V gene's germline CDR1 is MNHNS and CDR2 SASEGT. V was clipped by 5 bases and J by 8 bases, with 16 bases between them. In nucleotides, the CDR3 is TGTGCCAGCAGTCTCAGGGTAGGGGGGGATGAGCAGTTCTTC. It yields the protein CASSLRVGGDEQFF.

The rearrangement links TRBV29-1 to TRBJ1-3, with no clear D. Germline V gene lookup returns CDR1 SQVTM and CDR2 ANQGSEA. This CDR3 has 12 residues. Trimming left V 6 bases short and J 1 base short, with 7 bases between. The CDR3 DNA reads as TGCAGCGTACTGGGTTCTGGAAACACCATATATTTT. It translates to CSVLGSGNTIYF.

On this clone: Other nucleotide sequences in the sample specify the same CDR3. The rearrangement uses TRBV6-5 and TRBJ2-5; tentative D call: TRBD2 (6 bases). The germline V gene encodes CDR1 MNHEY and CDR2 SVGAGI. This CDR3 contains 12 residues. Trimming took off 5 bases at V and 3 bases at J, with 7 bases between the two ends. The CDR3 here is CASSRGEETQYF. Written as DNA, the CDR3 is TGTGCCAGCAGTCGCGGGGAAGAGACCCAGTACTTC.

In regard to this clone: Distinct nucleotide sequences in the sample also encode this CDR3. In DNA, the CDR3 is TGTGCCAGCAGTCCGGGACTAGCCTACGAGCAGTACTTC. The encoded protein is CASSPGLAYEQYF. The chain employs TRBV27 and TRBJ2-7; 8 bases match TRBD2. J was trimmed by 2 bases and V by 5 bases; bases with no gene match: 2. Germline assignment: CDR1 MNHEY and CDR2 SMNVEV (reference sequence). This CDR3 region has 13 residues.

The CDR3 coding sequence is TGTGCCTGGAATATAATAGGGCGTACCGACTATGGCTACACCTTC. Translated: CAWNIIGRTDYGYTF. This chain joins TRBV30 and TRBJ1-2; D not certain. The ends were cut back, 4 bases at V and 3 bases at J, with 18 bases in the middle. The germline V gene encodes CDR1 GTSNPN and CDR2 SVGIG (reference sequence). The length of the CDR3 is 15 residues.

The chain recombines TRBV5-1 with TRBJ2-1; 9 bases fit TRBD2. J gave up 2 bases and V 1 base, and 1 base lay outside the gene matches. Germline V gene lookup returns CDR1 SGHRS and CDR2 YFSETQ. This CDR3 contains 15 residues. This chain's CDR3 is CASSLSGGTYNEQFF. The DNA of the CDR3 is TGCGCCAGCAGCTTGAGCGGGGGGACCTACAATGAGCAGTTCTTC.

The rearrangement uses TRBV6-4 and TRBJ2-3; perhaps TRBD1 as D (5 bases). The CDR3 is made up of 15 amino acids. The ends were cut back, 0 bases at V and 3 bases at J, with 10 bases in the middle. Germline assignment: CDR1 MRHNA and CDR2 SNTAGT. This CDR3 reads CASSDSGLVTDTQYF. In DNA, the CDR3 is TGTGCCAGCAGTGACTCGGGGCTAGTTACAGATACGCAGTATTTT.

This clone has just a few counts. The genes are TRBV14 and TRBJ2-7, with TRBD1 matching 12 bases. The length of the CDR3 is 14 residues. The ends lost 5 bases at V and 3 bases at J; junction bases unmatched: 2. Germline CDR1 SGHDN, CDR2 FVKESK. CDR3 amino acids: CASSRDRGHYEQYF. CDR3 nucleotide sequence: TGTGCCAGCAGCAGGGACAGGGGGCACTACGAGCAGTACTTC.

This chain joins TRBV11-1 and TRBJ2-5; D gene ambiguous. Germline assignment: CDR1 SGHAT and CDR2 FQDESV (reference sequence). The CDR3 extends over 12 amino acids. V was clipped by 3 bases and J by 7 bases, with 9 bases between them. The CDR3 protein is CASSFEDGTQYF. CDR3 DNA sequence: TGTGCCAGCAGCTTTGAAGACGGGACCCAGTACTTC.

A word on this clone: At the DNA level, this CDR3 is encoded by other sequences in the same sample as well. The chain is built from TRBV29-1 and TRBJ2-2, with 7 bases aligning to TRBD1. Germline V gene data show CDR1 as SQVTM and CDR2 as ANQGSEA. CDR3 length: 13 amino acids. V was clipped by 3 bases and J by 4 bases; unmatched bases: 2. The CDR3 loop reads CSVEPGGTGELFF. The DNA for the CDR3 is TGCAGCGTTGAGCCAGGGGGCACCGGGGAGCTGTTTTTT.